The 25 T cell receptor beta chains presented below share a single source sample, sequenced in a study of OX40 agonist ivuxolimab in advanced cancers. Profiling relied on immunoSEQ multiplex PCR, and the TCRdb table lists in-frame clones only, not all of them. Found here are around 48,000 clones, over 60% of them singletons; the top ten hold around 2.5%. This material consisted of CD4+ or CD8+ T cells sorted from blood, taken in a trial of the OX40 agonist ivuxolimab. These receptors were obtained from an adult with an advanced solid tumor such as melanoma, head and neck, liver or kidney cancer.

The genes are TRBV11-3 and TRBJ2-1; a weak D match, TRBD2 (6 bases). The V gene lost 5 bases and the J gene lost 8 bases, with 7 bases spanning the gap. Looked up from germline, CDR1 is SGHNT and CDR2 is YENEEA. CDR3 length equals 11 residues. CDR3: CASSRDYEQFF. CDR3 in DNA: TGTGCCAGCAGCCGGGACTATGAGCAGTTCTTC. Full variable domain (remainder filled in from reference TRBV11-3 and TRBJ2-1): EAGVVQSPRYKIIEKKQPVAFWCNPISGHNTLYWYLQNLGQGPELLIRYENEEAVDDSQLPKDRFSAERLKGVDSTLKIQPAELGDSAVYLCASSRDYEQFFGPGTRLTVL.

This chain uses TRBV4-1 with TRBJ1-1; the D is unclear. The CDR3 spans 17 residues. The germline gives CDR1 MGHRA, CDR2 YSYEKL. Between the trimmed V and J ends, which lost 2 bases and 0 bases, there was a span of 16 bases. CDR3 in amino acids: CASSQFGMELMNTEAFF. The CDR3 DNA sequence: TGCGCCAGCAGCCAATTTGGGATGGAACTAATGAACACTGAAGCTTTCTTT.

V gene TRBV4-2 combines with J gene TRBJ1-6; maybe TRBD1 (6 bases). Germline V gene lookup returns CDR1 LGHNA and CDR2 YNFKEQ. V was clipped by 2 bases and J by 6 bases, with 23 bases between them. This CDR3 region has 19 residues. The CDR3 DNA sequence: TGTGCCAGCAGCCAATACCAGGGGACTGGGGGAGACTTTAATTCACCCCTCCACTTT. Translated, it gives CASSQYQGTGGDFNSPLHF.

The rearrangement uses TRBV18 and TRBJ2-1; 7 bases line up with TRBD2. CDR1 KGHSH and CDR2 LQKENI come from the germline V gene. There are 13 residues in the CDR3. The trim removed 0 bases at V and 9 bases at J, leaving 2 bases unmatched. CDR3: CASSPPGGTEQFF. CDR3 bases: TGTGCCAGCTCACCACCGGGGGGGACTGAGCAGTTCTTC.

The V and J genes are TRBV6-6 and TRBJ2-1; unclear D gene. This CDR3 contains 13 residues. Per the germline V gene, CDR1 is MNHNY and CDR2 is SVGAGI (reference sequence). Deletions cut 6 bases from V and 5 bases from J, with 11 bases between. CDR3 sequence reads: CASRLYGNNEQFF. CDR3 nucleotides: TGTGCCAGCAGACTTTACGGCAACAATGAGCAGTTCTTC.

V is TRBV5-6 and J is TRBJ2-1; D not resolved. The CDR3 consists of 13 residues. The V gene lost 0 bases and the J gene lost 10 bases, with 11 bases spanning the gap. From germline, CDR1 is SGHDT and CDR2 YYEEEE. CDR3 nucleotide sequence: TGTGCCAGCAGCTTGGGACGACTTGGGGAGCAGTTCTTC. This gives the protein CASSLGRLGEQFF.

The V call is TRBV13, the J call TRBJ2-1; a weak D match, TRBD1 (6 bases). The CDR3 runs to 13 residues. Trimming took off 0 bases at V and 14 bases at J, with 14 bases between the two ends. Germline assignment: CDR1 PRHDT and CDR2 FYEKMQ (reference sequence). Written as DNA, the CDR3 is TGTGCCAGCAGCTTAGGCTCAAGGGGGTTAGAGTTCTTC. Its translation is CASSLGSRGLEFF.

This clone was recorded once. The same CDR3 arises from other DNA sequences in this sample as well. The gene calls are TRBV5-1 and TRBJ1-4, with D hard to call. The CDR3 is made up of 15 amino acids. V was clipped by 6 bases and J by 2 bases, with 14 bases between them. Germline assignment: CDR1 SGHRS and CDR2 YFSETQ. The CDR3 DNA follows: TGCGCCAGCACCCCCGACTTTGGGACTAATGAAAAACTGTTTTTT. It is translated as CASTPDFGTNEKLFF. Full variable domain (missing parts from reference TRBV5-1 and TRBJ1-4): KAGVTQTPRYLIKTRGQQVTLSCSPISGHRSVSWYQQTPGQGLQFLFEYFSETQRNKGNFPGRFSGRQFSNSRSEMNVSTLELGDSALYLCASTPDFGTNEKLFFGSGTQLSVL.

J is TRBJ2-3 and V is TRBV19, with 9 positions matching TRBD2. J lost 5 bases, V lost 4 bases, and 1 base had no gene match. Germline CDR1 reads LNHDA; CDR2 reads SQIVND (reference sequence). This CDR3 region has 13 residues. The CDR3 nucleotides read TGTGCCAGTAGTAGCGGGAGGGGAGATACGCAGTATTTT. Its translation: CASSSGRGDTQYF.

The CDR3 coding sequence is TGTGCCAGCAGAAAAAACACCCGGGACAGCGTTATGAACACTGAAGCTTTCTTT. Amino acid sequence: CASRKNTRDSVMNTEAFF. This chain uses TRBV7-9 with TRBJ1-1; 7 bases match TRBD1. The V gene end was trimmed by 6 bases and the J gene end by 0 bases; junction bases not matched to a gene: 16. The V gene's germline CDR1 is SEHNR and CDR2 FQNEAQ (reference sequence). The CDR3 runs 18 residues.

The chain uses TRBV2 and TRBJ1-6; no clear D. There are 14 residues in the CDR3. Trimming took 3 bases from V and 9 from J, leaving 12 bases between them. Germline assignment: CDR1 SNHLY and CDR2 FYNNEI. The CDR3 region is CASSETAVGSPLHF. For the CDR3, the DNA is TGTGCCAGCAGTGAGACCGCGGTTGGTTCACCCCTCCACTTT. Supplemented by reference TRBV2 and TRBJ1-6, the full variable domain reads EPEVTQTPSHQVTQMGQEVILRCVPISNHLYFYWYRQILGQKVEFLVSFYNNEISEKSEIFDDQFSVERPDGSNFTLKIRSTKLEDSAMYFCASSETAVGSPLHFGNGTRLTVT.

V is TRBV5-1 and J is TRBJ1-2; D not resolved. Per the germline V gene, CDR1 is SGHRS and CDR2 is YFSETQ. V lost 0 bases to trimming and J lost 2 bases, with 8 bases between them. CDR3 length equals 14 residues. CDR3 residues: CASSLGQLNYGYTF. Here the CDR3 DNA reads TGCGCCAGCAGCTTGGGGCAGTTGAACTATGGCTACACCTTC.

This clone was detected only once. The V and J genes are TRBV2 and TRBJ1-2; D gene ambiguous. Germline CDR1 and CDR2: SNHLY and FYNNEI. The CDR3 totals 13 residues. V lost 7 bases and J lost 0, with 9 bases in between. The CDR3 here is CASIRVTNYGYTF. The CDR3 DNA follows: TGTGCCAGCATACGTGTTACTAACTATGGCTACACCTTC.

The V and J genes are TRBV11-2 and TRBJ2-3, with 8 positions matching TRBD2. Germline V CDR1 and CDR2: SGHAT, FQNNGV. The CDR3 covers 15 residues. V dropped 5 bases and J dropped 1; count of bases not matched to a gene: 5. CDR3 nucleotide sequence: TGTGCCAGCAGCGAACTCGGGGGGGGCACAGATACGCAGTATTTT. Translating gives CASSELGGGTDTQYF.

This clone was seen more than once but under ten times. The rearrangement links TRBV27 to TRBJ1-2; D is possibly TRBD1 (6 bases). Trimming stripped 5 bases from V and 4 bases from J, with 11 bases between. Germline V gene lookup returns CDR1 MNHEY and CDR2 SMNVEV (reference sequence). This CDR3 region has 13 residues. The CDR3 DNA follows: TGTGCCAGCAGTCGACAGGATGCCTATGGCTACACCTTC. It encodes CASSRQDAYGYTF.

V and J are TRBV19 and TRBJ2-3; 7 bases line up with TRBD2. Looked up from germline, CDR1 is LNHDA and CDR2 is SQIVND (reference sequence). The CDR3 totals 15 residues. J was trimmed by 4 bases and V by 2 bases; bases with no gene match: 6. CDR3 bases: TGTGCCAGTAGTATAACTCGGACTAGAGCAGATACGCAGTATTTT. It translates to CASSITRTRADTQYF.

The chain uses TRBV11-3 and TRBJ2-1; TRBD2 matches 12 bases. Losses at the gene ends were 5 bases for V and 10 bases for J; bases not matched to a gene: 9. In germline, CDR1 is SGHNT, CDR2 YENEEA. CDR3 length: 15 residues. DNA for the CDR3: TGTGCCAGCAGCACGCGGACTAGCGGGGTTCGGGAGCAGTTCTTC. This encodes CASSTRTSGVREQFF.

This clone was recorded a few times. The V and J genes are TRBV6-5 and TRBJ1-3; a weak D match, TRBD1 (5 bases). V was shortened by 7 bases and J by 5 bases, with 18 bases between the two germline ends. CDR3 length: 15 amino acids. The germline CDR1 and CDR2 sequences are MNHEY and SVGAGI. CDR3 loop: CASTPTSGSRNTIYF. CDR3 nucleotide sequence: TGTGCCAGCACCCCGACCTCAGGGAGTCGAAACACCATATATTTT.

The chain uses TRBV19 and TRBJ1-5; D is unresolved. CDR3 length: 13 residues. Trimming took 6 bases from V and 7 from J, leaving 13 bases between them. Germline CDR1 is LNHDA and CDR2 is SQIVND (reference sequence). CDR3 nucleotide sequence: TGTGCCAGTAGCCCGGACGCGGGCCAGCCCCAGCATTTT. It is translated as CASSPDAGQPQHF.

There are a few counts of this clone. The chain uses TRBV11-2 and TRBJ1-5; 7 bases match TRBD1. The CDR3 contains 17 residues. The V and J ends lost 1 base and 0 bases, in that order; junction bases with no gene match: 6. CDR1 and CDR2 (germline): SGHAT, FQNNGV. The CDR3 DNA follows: TGTGCCAGCAGCTTAGCCAGGGGGACCTATAGCAATCAGCCCCAGCATTTT. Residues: CASSLARGTYSNQPQHF.

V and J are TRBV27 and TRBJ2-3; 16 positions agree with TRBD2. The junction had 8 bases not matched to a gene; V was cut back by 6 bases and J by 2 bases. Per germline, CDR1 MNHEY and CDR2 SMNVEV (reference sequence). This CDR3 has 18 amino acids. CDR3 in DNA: TGTGCCAGCAGGATACTGGGGACTAGCGGGAGGGACACAGATACGCAGTATTTT. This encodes CASRILGTSGRDTDTQYF.

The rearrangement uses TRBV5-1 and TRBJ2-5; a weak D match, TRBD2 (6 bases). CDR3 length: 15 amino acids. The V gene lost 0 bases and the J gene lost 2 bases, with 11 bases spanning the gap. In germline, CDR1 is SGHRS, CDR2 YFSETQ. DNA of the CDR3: TGCGCCAGCAGCTTGGCCGGGGGACGACAAGAGACCCAGTACTTC. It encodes CASSLAGGRQETQYF.

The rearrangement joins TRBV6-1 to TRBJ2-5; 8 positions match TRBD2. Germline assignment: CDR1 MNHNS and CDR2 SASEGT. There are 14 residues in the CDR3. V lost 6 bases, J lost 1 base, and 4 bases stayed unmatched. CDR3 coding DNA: TGTGCCAGCAGAGCGGGAGATGTCCAAGAGACCCAGTACTTC. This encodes CASRAGDVQETQYF.

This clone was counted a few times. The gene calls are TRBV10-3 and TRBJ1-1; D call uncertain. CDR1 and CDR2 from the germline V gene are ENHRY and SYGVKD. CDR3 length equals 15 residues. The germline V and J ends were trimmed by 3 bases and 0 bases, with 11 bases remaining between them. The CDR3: CAISDWRGMNTEAFF. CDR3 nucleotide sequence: TGTGCCATCAGTGATTGGCGGGGAATGAACACTGAAGCTTTCTTT.

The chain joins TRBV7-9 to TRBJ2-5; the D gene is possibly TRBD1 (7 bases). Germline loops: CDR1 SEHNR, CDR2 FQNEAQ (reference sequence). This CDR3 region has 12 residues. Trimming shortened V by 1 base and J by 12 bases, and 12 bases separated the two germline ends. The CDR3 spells CASSLVAGQKYF. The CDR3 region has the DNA TGTGCCAGCAGCTTAGTCGCGGGACAGAAGTACTTC.